This T cell receptor (beta chain) stems from a study of T cells in Graves' hyperthyroidism and ophthalmopathy. This clonotype appeared a few times. The length of the CDR3 is 15 residues. Trimming took 2 bases from V and 3 from J, leaving 12 bases between them. In germline, CDR1 is LGHNA, CDR2 YNFKEQ. Amplification yielded TCR beta CDR3 regions, with RNA transcripts as the source. RT-PCR in the first round (using the HTBI primer set) targeted the TCR CDR3. From the multiplex PCR reads, TCRdb called clonotypes with MiXCR, one entry per CDR3 protein. The sample gives about 200,000 distinct CDR3 sequences, roughly a sixth of which show up once; more than 50% is in the top ten.

This clonotype originated in a woman in her fifties or sixties with Graves' hyperthyroidism. The J gene is TRBJ2-3, the V gene TRBV4-2, with a possible D match to TRBD2 (5 bases). The sample taken for sequencing was blood. The CDR3 coding sequence is TGTGCCAGCAGCCAAAATCCACTAGTTACAGATACGCAGTATTTT. Its translation is CASSQNPLVTDTQYF.